The next 10 T cell receptor beta chains were all read from a single sample in a study of T cells expressing NK-cell markers. TCRdb re-analyzed the 5' RACE reads; it lists each CDR3 protein once, without DNA. Its listing shows under 600,000 distinct CDR3 sequences. Sequences were obtained from blood T cells: a sorted CD56 or NKG2C T cell subset, CD4+ or CD8+ T cells, or bulk PBMC T cells (not recorded which). These receptors originate from a woman in her 50s in good health.

The rearrangement uses TRBV20-1 and TRBJ1-1; without DNA, the TCRdb call of TRBD1 cannot be checked. Germline CDR1 is DFQATT and CDR2 is SNEGSKA (reference sequence). The CDR3 consists of 12 residues. The CDR3 sequence is CRAMGGGTEAFF.

This chain links TRBV6-6 with TRBJ2-1; lacking DNA, the TRBD1 call made by TCRdb goes unchecked. Germline CDR1 MNHNY, CDR2 SVGAGI (reference sequence). This CDR3 is 15 amino acids long. This chain's CDR3 is CASSEQGKSYNEQFF.

The rearrangement uses TRBV27 and TRBJ2-7; TCRdb designates TRBD1, a call that cannot be tested without DNA. CDR1 is MNHEY, CDR2 SMNVEV, per germline (reference sequence). The CDR3 runs to 14 residues. The CDR3 loop reads CASSLTGLPYEQYF.

The chain uses TRBV10-2 and TRBJ1-1; checking the TCRdb D call of TRBD1 is not possible without DNA. In germline, CDR1 is WSHSY, CDR2 SAAADI. The length of the CDR3 is 14 residues. The CDR3: CASSVTLQGIEAFF.

The genes are TRBV12-3 or TRBV12-4 and TRBJ2-3; TCRdb gives TRBD1 as the D gene, but with no DNA this cannot be confirmed. The CDR3 contains 17 residues. The chain's CDR3 is CASSFRASPTYTDTQYF.

The rearrangement links TRBV5-1 to TRBJ2-1; without DNA, the TCRdb call of TRBD2 cannot be checked. Germline V gives CDR1 SGHRS, CDR2 YFSETQ. This CDR3 spans 14 amino acids. The CDR3 reads CASSLPGTRPEQFF.

V is TRBV5-5 and J is TRBJ2-5; TCRdb's D call, TRBD1, is unchecked because there is no DNA. The CDR3 is made up of 15 amino acids. The germline V gene encodes CDR1 SGHKS and CDR2 YYEKEE (reference sequence). CDR3 sequence reads: CASSLLGDRVETQYF. Full variable domain (remainder filled in from reference TRBV5-5 and TRBJ2-5): DAGVTQSPTHLIKTRGQQVTLRCSPISGHKSVSWYQQVLGQGPQFIFQYYEKEERGRGNFPDRFSARQFPNYSSELNVNALLLGDSALYLCASSLLGDRVETQYFGPGTRLLVL.

The chain is built from TRBV5-1 and TRBJ1-2. The CDR3 is 13 amino acids. CDR1 and CDR2 (germline): SGHRS, YFSETQ. CDR3 residues: CASSLGNDEGYTF.

The chain joins TRBV5-1 to TRBJ2-1; TCRdb proposes TRBD1, but this gene call is untestable without DNA. CDR3 length: 18 amino acids. Germline V gene lookup returns CDR1 SGHRS and CDR2 YFSETQ. The CDR3 protein is CASSLVLRQRAAYNEQFF.

V and J are TRBV6-5 and TRBJ2-3; there is no DNA to check the TCRdb D call of TRBD2. Germline V lookup: CDR1 MNHEY, CDR2 SVGAGI. The CDR3 consists of 14 residues. The CDR3 sequence: CASKKAGSTDTQYF.